This T cell receptor (beta chain) was observed in a study of control samples from healthy donors and cancer patients. Sequencing used immunoSEQ multiplex PCR; TCRdb keeps in-frame clones, though not all of them. The data hold fewer than 200,000 clones, with 85% to 95% observed a single time. This clone was seen just once. Trimming took 2 bases from V and 5 from J; bases not matched to a gene: 7. Per the germline V gene, CDR1 is SGHKS and CDR2 is YYEKEE (reference sequence). This CDR3 is 15 amino acids long. The V call is TRBV5-5, the J call TRBJ2-5, with 9 bases lining up with TRBD1. The TCR was taken from a man in his thirties or forties in good health. The sample comprised blood. The CDR3 bases are TGTGCCAGCAGCTTAGCCGGGACAGGGAAGGAGACCCAGTACTTC. Translated, it gives CASSLAGTGKETQYF.